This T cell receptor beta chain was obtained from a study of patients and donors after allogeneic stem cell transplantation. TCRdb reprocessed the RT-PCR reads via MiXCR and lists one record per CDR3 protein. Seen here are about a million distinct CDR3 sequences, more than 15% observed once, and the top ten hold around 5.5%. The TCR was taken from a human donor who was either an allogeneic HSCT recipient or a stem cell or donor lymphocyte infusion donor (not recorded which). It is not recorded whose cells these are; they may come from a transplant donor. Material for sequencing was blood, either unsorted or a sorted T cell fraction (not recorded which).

The CDR3 DNA reads TGTGCCAGCATGGGGAGGGATTCACCCCTCCACTTT. Translating it yields CASMGRDSPLHF. The gene calls are TRBV12-3 or TRBV12-4 and TRBJ1-6; no definite D call. V shed 7 bases and J shed 8 bases, with 9 bases lying between them. The CDR3 extends over 12 amino acids.